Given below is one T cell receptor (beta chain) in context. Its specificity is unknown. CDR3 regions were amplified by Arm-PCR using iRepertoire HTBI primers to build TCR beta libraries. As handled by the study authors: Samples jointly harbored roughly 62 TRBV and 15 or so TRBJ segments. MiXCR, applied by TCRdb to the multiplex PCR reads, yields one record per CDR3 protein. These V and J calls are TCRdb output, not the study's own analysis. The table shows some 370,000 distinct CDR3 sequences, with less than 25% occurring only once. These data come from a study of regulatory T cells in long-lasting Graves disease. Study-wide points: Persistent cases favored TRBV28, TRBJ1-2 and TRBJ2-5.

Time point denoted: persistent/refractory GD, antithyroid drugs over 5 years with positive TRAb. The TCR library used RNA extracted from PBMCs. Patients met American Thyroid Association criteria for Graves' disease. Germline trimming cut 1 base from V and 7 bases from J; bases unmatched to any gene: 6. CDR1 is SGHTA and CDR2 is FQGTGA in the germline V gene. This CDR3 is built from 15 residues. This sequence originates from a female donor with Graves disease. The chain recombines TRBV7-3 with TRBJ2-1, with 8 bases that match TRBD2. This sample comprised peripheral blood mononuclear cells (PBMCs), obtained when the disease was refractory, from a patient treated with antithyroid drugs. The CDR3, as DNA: TGTGCCAGCAGCTTAAGGCGGGAGGTGGGGAATGAGCAGTTCTTC. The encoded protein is CASSLRREVGNEQFF.